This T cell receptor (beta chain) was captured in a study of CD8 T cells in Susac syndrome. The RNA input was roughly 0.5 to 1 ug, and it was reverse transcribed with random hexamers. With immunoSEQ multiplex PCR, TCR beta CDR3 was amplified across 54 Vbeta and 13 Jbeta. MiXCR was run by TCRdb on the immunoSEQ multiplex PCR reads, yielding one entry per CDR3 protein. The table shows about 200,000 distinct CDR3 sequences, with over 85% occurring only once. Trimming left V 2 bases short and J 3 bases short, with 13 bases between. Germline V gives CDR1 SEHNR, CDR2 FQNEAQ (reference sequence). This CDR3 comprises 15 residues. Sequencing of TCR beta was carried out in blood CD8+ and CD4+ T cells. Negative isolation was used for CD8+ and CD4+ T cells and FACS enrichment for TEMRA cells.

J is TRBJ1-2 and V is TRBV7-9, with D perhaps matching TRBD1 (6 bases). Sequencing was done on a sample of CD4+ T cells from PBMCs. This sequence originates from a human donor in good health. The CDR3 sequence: CASSLKTGRYYGYTF. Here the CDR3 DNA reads TGTGCCAGCAGCTTAAAAACAGGGAGGTACTATGGCTACACCTTC.